These 31 T cell receptor beta chains share one sample of origin, sequenced in a study of shared clonotypes between healthy human individuals. TCRdb's copy holds only in-frame clones and misses some; the assay was immunoSEQ multiplex PCR. The profile shows about 2 million clones, about 95% of them singletons. Terminally differentiated effector memory CD45RA+ cells were excluded from the naive CD8 cells, which were CD45RO-negative and positively selected for CCR7. Input material: naive CD8+ T cells sorted from blood. The receptors originated from a man aged 18 to 30 in good health.

V usage is TRBV4-1 and J usage is TRBJ1-4; 9 nucleotides align to TRBD1. The germline CDR1 and CDR2 sequences are MGHRA and YSYEKL. The trim removed 5 bases at V and 8 bases at J, leaving 6 bases unmatched. The length of the CDR3 is 14 residues. CDR3 sequence (DNA): TGCGCCAGCAGCTACAGGGGGCGTAGCGAAAAACTGTTTTTT. It encodes CASSYRGRSEKLFF.

This sequence joins TRBV10-3 and TRBJ1-3; tentatively, D is TRBD1 (5 bases). The CDR3 loop spans 14 amino acids. With 11 bases removed from V and 0 bases from J, the gap between germline ends came to 14 bases. The germline CDR1 and CDR2 sequences are ENHRY and SYGVKD. The CDR3 is CAASGGDSGNTIYF. The CDR3 nucleotides are TGTGCCGCATCGGGGGGGGACTCTGGAAACACCATATATTTT.

A word on this clone: Other nucleotide sequences in the sample specify the same CDR3. The chain links TRBV5-6 to TRBJ2-1; D is ambiguous. The CDR3 is made up of 12 amino acids. V lost 0 bases to trimming and J lost 8 bases, with 6 bases between them. Germline CDR1 reads SGHDT; CDR2 reads YYEEEE. The CDR3 DNA follows: TGTGCCAGCAGCTTGGCCGGAGATGAGCAGTTCTTC. It codes for CASSLAGDEQFF.

The chain joins TRBV5-6 to TRBJ2-1; TRBD2 matches 12 bases. Germline CDR1 is SGHDT and CDR2 is YYEEEE. V shed 4 bases and J 6 bases; nucleotides not matched to a gene: 8. The CDR3 contains 16 residues. CDR3: CASSLSLAGGFNEQFF. As DNA, the CDR3 is TGTGCCAGCAGCCTGTCACTAGCGGGGGGTTTCAATGAGCAGTTCTTC. The variable domain in full, with the rest retrieved from reference TRBV5-6 and TRBJ2-1, is DAGVTQSPTHLIKTRGQQVTLRCSPKSGHDTVSWYQQALGQGPQFIFQYYEEEERQRGNFPDRFSGHQFPNYSSELNVNALLLGDSALYLCASSLSLAGGFNEQFFGPGTRLTVL.

This rearrangement joins TRBV27 to TRBJ1-2, with 11 bases that match TRBD1. Trimming took 4 bases from V and 6 from J; bases not matched to a gene: 10. Germline CDR1 and CDR2: MNHEY and SMNVEV (reference sequence). CDR3 length: 16 residues. CDR3 bases: TGTGCCAGCAGTTCGGGACAGGGGGTCTACGGAGATGGCTACACCTTC. Translation: CASSSGQGVYGDGYTF.

This clone was detected only once. V and J are TRBV7-2 and TRBJ2-5; D gene ambiguous. Trimming took off 4 bases at V and 3 bases at J, with 9 bases between the two ends. This CDR3 spans 13 amino acids. Germline V gene lookup returns CDR1 SGHTA and CDR2 FQGNSA. The CDR3 reads CASSSDPEETQYF. The CDR3 DNA follows: TGTGCCAGCAGCTCAGACCCAGAAGAGACCCAGTACTTC.

The chain employs TRBV7-2 and TRBJ2-5; no definite D call. Per the germline V gene, CDR1 is SGHTA and CDR2 is FQGNSA. With 4 bases removed from V and 0 bases from J, the gap between germline ends came to 9 bases. The CDR3 has 14 residues. CDR3 region: CASSYAEYQETQYF. In nucleotides, the CDR3 is TGTGCCAGCAGCTATGCCGAGTACCAAGAGACCCAGTACTTC.

Concerning this clone itself: Other DNA sequences from this sample encode an identical CDR3 as well. V is TRBV7-2 and J is TRBJ2-7; 10 nucleotides match TRBD2. The V gene end was trimmed by 9 bases and the J gene end by 7 bases; junction bases not matched to a gene: 6. The CDR3 has 12 residues. Germline V gives CDR1 SGHTA, CDR2 FQGNSA. The CDR3 nucleotides are TGTGCCAGTTCCCTAGCGGGAGATGAGCAGTACTTC. Protein product: CASSLAGDEQYF.

The gene calls are TRBV28 and TRBJ2-7; D call uncertain. The germline V gene has CDR1 MDHEN and CDR2 SYDVKM. V was clipped by 7 bases and J by 3 bases, with 16 bases between them. This CDR3 is built from 14 residues. The CDR3 is CASTFGRVFYEQYF. The DNA of the CDR3 is TGTGCCAGCACCTTCGGCCGGGTCTTCTACGAGCAGTACTTC.

The gene calls are TRBV5-1 and TRBJ1-4; D gene ambiguous. The CDR3 consists of 13 residues. CDR1 and CDR2 (germline): SGHRS, YFSETQ. V was shortened by 6 bases and J by 8 bases, with 14 bases between the two germline ends. In nucleotides, the CDR3 is TGCGCCAGCACCCCGGAGGGATCGGAAAAACTGTTTTTT. Protein product: CASTPEGSEKLFF.

The V gene is TRBV4-1, the J gene TRBJ2-5; 7 positions match TRBD2. The length of the CDR3 is 16 residues. Per germline, CDR1 MGHRA and CDR2 YSYEKL. V was clipped by 0 bases and J by 4 bases; unmatched bases: 8. CDR3 sequence: CASSQDLAPGGETQYF. DNA of the CDR3: TGCGCCAGCAGCCAAGATCTCGCACCGGGGGGAGAGACCCAGTACTTC.

The CDR3 bases are TGTGCCAGCAGCTTAATGACAGCGTTCGGTGAAAAACTGTTTTTT. This translates into CASSLMTAFGEKLFF. The V and J genes are TRBV7-9 and TRBJ1-4; the D gene is possibly TRBD1 (5 bases). The CDR3 runs 15 residues. Germline V gene lookup returns CDR1 SEHNR and CDR2 FQNEAQ (reference sequence). The germline V and J ends were trimmed by 2 bases and 7 bases, with 14 bases remaining between them. Complete variable domain (other parts from reference TRBV7-9 and TRBJ1-4): DTGVSQNPRHKITKRGQNVTFRCDPISEHNRLYWYRQTLGQGPEFLTYFQNEAQLEKSRLLSDRFSAERPKGSFSTLEIQRTEQGDSAMYLCASSLMTAFGEKLFFGSGTQLSVL.

CDR3 DNA: TGTGCCAGCAGCTTAGCCCACCGACAGGGAGCTGAAGCTTTCTTT. The encoded protein is CASSLAHRQGAEAFF. The rearrangement links TRBV7-9 to TRBJ1-1, with 7 bases that match TRBD1. The CDR3 contains 15 residues. Trimming at V came to 0 bases and at J to 6 bases, leaving 7 bases not matched to a gene. Germline CDR1 SEHNR, CDR2 FQNEAQ (reference sequence).

This chain links TRBV18 with TRBJ2-5; 7 nucleotides agree with TRBD1. Trimming at V came to 6 bases and at J to 1 base, leaving 5 bases not matched to a gene. There are 14 residues in the CDR3. Germline assignment: CDR1 KGHSH and CDR2 LQKENI. The CDR3 bases are TGTGCCAGCTCCCCAACAGGGGCCCAAGAGACCCAGTACTTC. The encoded protein is CASSPTGAQETQYF.

This chain links TRBV9 with TRBJ2-2; D unclear. In germline, CDR1 is SGDLS, CDR2 YYNGEE. Trimming removed 0 bases from V and 6 bases from J, with 15 bases in between. CDR3 size: 16 residues. The DNA for the CDR3 is TGTGCCAGCAGCGTAGGTTCTAGTAAATTATCCGGGGAGCTGTTTTTT. It is translated as CASSVGSSKLSGELFF.

This clone was seen only once. V gene TRBV2 combines with J gene TRBJ2-1, with 13 bases fitting TRBD2. J gave up 6 bases and V 8 bases, and 4 bases lay outside the gene matches. The CDR3 is made up of 14 amino acids. Germline CDR1 SNHLY, CDR2 FYNNEI. The CDR3 DNA reads TGTGCCAGCGTGGGACTAGCGGGAACCAATGAGCAGTTCTTC. Encoded protein: CASVGLAGTNEQFF.

The chain uses TRBV10-1 and TRBJ2-3; 9 bases fit TRBD1. The germline gives CDR1 WNHNN, CDR2 SYGVQD (reference sequence). This CDR3 spans 16 amino acids. V lost 4 bases to trimming and J lost 3 bases; unmatched junction nucleotides: 8. CDR3 nucleotides: TGCGCCAGCAGTGCCGGGACAGGGCCACTTACAGATACGCAGTATTTT. This gives the protein CASSAGTGPLTDTQYF.

The V call is TRBV10-2, the J call TRBJ2-7; the D gene is possibly TRBD1 (5 bases). Germline lookup yields CDR1 WSHSY and CDR2 SAAADI. The CDR3 is 13 amino acids. The V end was cut by 6 bases, the J end by 0 bases, with 9 bases between. This chain's CDR3 is CASRDTISYEQYF. For the CDR3, the DNA is TGCGCCAGCAGGGACACCATCTCCTACGAGCAGTACTTC.

This clone is a singleton in its sample. This chain links TRBV4-3 with TRBJ2-1; 14 bases map to TRBD2. The CDR3 spans 16 residues. Trimming at V came to 2 bases and at J to 8 bases, leaving 5 bases not matched to a gene. The germline gives CDR1 LGHNA, CDR2 YSLEER. Here the CDR3 reads CASSQRTSGRNDEQFF. The CDR3 nucleotides read TGCGCCAGCAGCCAACGGACTAGCGGGAGGAACGATGAGCAGTTCTTC.

V usage is TRBV4-1 and J usage is TRBJ1-5, with no clear D. Germline loops: CDR1 MGHRA, CDR2 YSYEKL. V was shortened by 0 bases and J by 4 bases, with 10 bases between the two germline ends. The CDR3 is made up of 15 amino acids. The CDR3 region is CASSQDVGVNQPQHF. CDR3 sequence (DNA): TGCGCCAGCAGCCAAGATGTCGGGGTGAATCAGCCCCAGCATTTT.

The chain uses TRBV7-9 and TRBJ1-1; 8 bases line up with TRBD1. The junction had 21 bases not matched to a gene; V was cut back by 4 bases and J by 5 bases. CDR1 is SEHNR and CDR2 is FQNEAQ in the germline V gene (reference sequence). CDR3 size: 19 residues. The CDR3 nucleotides are TGTGCCAGCAGCTCGCCGGGACAGGAGGGCCTTAGAGTACGGACTGAAGCTTTCTTT. It encodes CASSSPGQEGLRVRTEAFF.

The rearrangement uses TRBV7-6 and TRBJ2-2; no clear D gene. The CDR3 contains 14 residues. The V end lost 1 base, the J end lost 4 bases, and 7 bases lay between the germline ends. Germline V CDR1 and CDR2: SGHVS, FNYEAQ. The CDR3 DNA reads TGTGCCAGCAGCTTAGTACTAAGCACCGGGGAGCTGTTTTTT. It specifies CASSLVLSTGELFF.

The genes are TRBV4-3 and TRBJ1-2; D gene unclear. The CDR3 runs to 13 residues. V lost 4 bases to trimming and J lost 0 bases, with 6 bases between them. The germline gives CDR1 LGHNA, CDR2 YSLEER. In DNA form, the CDR3 reads TGCGCCAGCAGCCCAGATCCTAACTATGGCTACACCTTC. This gives the protein CASSPDPNYGYTF.

The chain employs TRBV11-3 and TRBJ1-1; D unclear. The V end was cut by 5 bases, the J end by 3 bases, with 19 bases between. This CDR3 is 16 amino acids long. Germline CDR1 reads SGHNT; CDR2 reads YENEEA. The CDR3 protein is CASSPLRRTYHTEAFF. The CDR3 DNA is TGTGCCAGCAGCCCACTACGCCGAACATATCACACTGAAGCTTTCTTT. Full variable domain (outside the CDR3, taken from reference TRBV11-3 and TRBJ1-1): EAGVVQSPRYKIIEKKQPVAFWCNPISGHNTLYWYLQNLGQGPELLIRYENEEAVDDSQLPKDRFSAERLKGVDSTLKIQPAELGDSAVYLCASSPLRRTYHTEAFFGQGTRLTVV.

V is TRBV1 and J is TRBJ2-3; the table's D call, TRBD1, was not checked against the DNA. TRBV1 is reported as a pseudogene. The CDR3 loop spans 14 amino acids. CDR3 nucleotide sequence: TGCACCAGCAGCAAGACCATGATTTCAGGTACGCAGTATTTT. Translation: CTSSKTMISGTQYF.

This clone has just a few counts. In the same sample, other DNA sequences code for this CDR3. The chain joins TRBV9 to TRBJ1-1; D is undetermined. CDR1 SGDLS and CDR2 YYNGEE come from the germline V gene. Trimming removed 0 bases from V and 5 bases from J, with 8 bases in between. This CDR3 region has 13 residues. The CDR3 loop reads CASSVGGRTEAFF. CDR3 nucleotides: TGTGCCAGCAGCGTAGGCGGGCGGACTGAAGCTTTCTTT. Supplemented by reference TRBV9 and TRBJ1-1, the full variable domain reads DSGVTQTPKHLITATGQRVTLRCSPRSGDLSVYWYQQSLDQGLQFLIQYYNGEERAKGNILERFSAQQFPDLHSELNLSSLELGDSALYFCASSVGGRTEAFFGQGTRLTVV.

This rearrangement joins TRBV27 to TRBJ2-7; no firm D call. The CDR3 is 13 residues long. With 5 bases removed from V and 3 bases from J, the gap between germline ends came to 11 bases. Germline CDR1 MNHEY, CDR2 SMNVEV (reference sequence). Written as DNA, the CDR3 is TGTGCCAGCAGTCCCGGCGGCCGCTACGAGCAGTACTTC. Protein: CASSPGGRYEQYF.

V gene TRBV27 combines with J gene TRBJ2-7; possibly TRBD2 for D (5 bases). Trimming pared 6 bases from V and 1 base from J, leaving 13 bases between. This CDR3 has 14 amino acids. Looked up from germline, CDR1 is MNHEY and CDR2 is SMNVEV (reference sequence). CDR3 residues: CASSPSGKSYEQYF. The DNA for the CDR3 is TGTGCCAGCAGCCCAAGCGGCAAGTCCTACGAGCAGTACTTC.

The rearrangement uses TRBV5-4 and TRBJ1-5; D unclear. V was trimmed by 2 bases and J by 4 bases, leaving 13 bases between them. The CDR3 runs 15 residues. Germline assignment: CDR1 SGHNT and CDR2 YYREEE (reference sequence). CDR3 in DNA: TGTGCCAGCAGCTTAATCGTCGTCCGGAATCAGCCCCAGCATTTT. It translates to CASSLIVVRNQPQHF.

The gene calls are TRBV7-2 and TRBJ1-5, with D tentatively TRBD1 (6 bases). Germline CDR1 is SGHTA and CDR2 is FQGNSA. V lost 0 bases and J lost 7, with 13 bases in between. CDR3 length: 15 amino acids. The CDR3: CASSLALNREQPQHF. DNA of the CDR3: TGTGCCAGCAGCTTAGCGCTAAACAGGGAACAGCCCCAGCATTTT. The full variable domain, with the rest looked up from reference TRBV7-2 and TRBJ1-5, is GAGVSQSPSNKVTEKGKDVELRCDPISGHTALYWYRQSLGQGLEFLIYFQGNSAPDKSGLPSDRFSAERTGGSVSTLTIQRTQQEDSAVYLCASSLALNREQPQHFGDGTRLSIL.

Of note for this clone: The same CDR3 arises from other DNA sequences in this sample as well. This sequence joins TRBV27 and TRBJ2-1; D call uncertain. The CDR3 is 14 amino acids. The V end was cut by 3 bases, the J end by 4 bases, with 10 bases between. Germline V lookup: CDR1 MNHEY, CDR2 SMNVEV (reference sequence). The CDR3 DNA follows: TGTGCCAGCAGTTTCCCCGGACGTTACAATGAGCAGTTCTTC. It yields the protein CASSFPGRYNEQFF.